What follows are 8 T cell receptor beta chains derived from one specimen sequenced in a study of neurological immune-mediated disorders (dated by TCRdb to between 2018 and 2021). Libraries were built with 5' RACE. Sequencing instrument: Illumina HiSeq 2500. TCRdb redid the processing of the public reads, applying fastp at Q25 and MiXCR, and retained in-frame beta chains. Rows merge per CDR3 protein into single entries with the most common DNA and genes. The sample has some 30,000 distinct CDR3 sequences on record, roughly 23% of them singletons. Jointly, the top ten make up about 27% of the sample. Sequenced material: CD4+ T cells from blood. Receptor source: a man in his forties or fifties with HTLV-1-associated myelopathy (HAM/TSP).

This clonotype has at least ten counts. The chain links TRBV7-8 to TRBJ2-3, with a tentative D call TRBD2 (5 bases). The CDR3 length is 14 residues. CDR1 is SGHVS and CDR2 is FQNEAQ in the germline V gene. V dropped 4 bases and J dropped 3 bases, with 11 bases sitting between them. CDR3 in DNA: TGTGCCAGCAGCTCCGTAACTAGTACAGATACGCAGTATTTT. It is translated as CASSSVTSTDTQYF.

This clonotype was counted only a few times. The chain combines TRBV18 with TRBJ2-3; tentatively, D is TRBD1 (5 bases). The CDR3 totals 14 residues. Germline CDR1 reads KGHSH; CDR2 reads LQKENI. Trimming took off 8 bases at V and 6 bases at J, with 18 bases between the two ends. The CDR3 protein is CASTSQVETDTQYF. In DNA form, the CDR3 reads TGTGCCAGCACCTCACAGGTGGAAACGGATACGCAGTATTTT.

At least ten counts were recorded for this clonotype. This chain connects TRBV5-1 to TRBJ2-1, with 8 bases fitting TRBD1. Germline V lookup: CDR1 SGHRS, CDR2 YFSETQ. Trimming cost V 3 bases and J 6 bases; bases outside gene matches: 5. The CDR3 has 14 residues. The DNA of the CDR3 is TGCGCCAGCAGCTATTCACAGGGGGTCAATGAGCAGTTCTTC. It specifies CASSYSQGVNEQFF.

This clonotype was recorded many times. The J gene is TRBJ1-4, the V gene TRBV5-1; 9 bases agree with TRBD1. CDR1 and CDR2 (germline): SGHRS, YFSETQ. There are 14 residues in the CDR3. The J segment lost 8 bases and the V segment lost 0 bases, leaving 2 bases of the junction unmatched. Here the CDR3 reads CASSLEGQGEKLFF. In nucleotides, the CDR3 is TGCGCCAGCAGCTTGGAGGGACAGGGAGAAAAACTGTTTTTT.

DNA of the CDR3: TGTGCCAGCCGGAGCTCTGGAAACACCATATATTTT. Protein sequence: CASRSSGNTIYF. V gene TRBV5-6 combines with J gene TRBJ1-3; D is unresolved. V was cut by 7 bases and J by 0 bases, with 5 bases left in between. The CDR3 is 12 residues long. From germline, CDR1 is SGHDT and CDR2 YYEEEE.

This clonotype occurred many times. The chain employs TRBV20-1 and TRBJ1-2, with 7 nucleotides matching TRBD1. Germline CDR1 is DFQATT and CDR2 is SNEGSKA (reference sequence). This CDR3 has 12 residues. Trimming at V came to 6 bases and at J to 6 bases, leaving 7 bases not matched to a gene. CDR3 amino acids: CSAIQGIDGYTF. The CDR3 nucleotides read TGCAGTGCCATACAGGGGATTGATGGCTACACCTTC.

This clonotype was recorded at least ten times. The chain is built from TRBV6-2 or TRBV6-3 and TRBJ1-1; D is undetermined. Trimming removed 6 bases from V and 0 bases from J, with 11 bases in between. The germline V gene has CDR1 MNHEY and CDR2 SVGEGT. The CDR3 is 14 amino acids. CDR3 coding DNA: TGTGCCAGCAGCCGCTCGGGGATGAACACTGAAGCTTTCTTT. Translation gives CASSRSGMNTEAFF.

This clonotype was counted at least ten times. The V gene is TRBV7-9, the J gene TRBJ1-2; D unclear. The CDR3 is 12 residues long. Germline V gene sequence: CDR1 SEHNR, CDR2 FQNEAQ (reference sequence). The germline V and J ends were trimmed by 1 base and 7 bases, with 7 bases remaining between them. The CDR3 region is CASSLEGTGYTF. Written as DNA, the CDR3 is TGTGCCAGCAGCTTAGAAGGAACTGGCTACACCTTC.